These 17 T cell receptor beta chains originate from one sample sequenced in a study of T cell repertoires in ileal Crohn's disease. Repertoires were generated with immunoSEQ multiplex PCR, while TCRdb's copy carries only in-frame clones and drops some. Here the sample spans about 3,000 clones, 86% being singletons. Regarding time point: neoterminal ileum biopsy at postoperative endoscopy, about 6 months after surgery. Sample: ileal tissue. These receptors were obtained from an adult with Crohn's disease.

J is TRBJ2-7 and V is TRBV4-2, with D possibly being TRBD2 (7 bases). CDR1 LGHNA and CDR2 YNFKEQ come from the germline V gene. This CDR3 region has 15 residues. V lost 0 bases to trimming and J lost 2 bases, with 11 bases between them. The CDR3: CASSQEPGGPYEQYF. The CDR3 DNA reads TGTGCCAGCAGCCAAGAACCCGGGGGGCCCTACGAGCAGTACTTC.

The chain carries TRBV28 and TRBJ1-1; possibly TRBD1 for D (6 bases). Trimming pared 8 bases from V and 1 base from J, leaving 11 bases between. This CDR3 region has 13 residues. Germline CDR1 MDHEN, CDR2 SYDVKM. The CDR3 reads CASRGGGNTEAFF. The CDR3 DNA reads TGTGCCAGCCGGGGAGGGGGGAACACTGAAGCTTTCTTT.

DNA of the CDR3: TGCGCCAGCAGTGAGATCAGGGGCGAAAAACTGTTTTTT. Translating gives CASSEIRGEKLFF. This rearrangement joins TRBV10-2 to TRBJ1-4; TRBD1 might be the D (6 bases). CDR1 is WSHSY and CDR2 is SAAADI in the germline V gene. Trimming removed 2 bases at V and 8 bases at J, with 9 bases between. The CDR3 covers 13 residues.

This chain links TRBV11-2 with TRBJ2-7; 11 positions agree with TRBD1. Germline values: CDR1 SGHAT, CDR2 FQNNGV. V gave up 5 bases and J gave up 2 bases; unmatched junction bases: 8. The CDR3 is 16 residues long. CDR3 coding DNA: TGTGCCAGCAGCCCAACCCCGGGACAGGGGGCCTACGAGCAGTACTTC. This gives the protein CASSPTPGQGAYEQYF.

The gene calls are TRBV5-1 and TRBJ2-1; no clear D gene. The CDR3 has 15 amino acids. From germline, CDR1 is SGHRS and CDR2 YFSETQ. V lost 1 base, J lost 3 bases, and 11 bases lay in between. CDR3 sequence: CASSLTGPLYNEQFF. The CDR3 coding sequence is TGCGCCAGCAGCTTGACCGGACCACTCTACAATGAGCAGTTCTTC.

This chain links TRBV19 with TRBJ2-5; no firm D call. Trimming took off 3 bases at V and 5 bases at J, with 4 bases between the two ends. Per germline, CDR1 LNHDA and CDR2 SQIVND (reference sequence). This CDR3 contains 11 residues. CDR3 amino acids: CASSIMETQYF. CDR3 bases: TGTGCCAGTAGTATCATGGAGACCCAGTACTTC.

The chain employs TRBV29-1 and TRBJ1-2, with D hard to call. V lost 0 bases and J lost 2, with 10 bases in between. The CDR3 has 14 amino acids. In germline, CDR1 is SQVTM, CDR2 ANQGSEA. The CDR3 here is CSVEDSRGNYGYTF. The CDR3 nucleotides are TGCAGCGTTGAAGATTCAAGAGGGAACTATGGCTACACCTTC.

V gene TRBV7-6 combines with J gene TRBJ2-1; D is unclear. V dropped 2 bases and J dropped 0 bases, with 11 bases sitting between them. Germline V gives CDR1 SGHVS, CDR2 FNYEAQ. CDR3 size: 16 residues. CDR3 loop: CASSLTHPSSYNEQFF. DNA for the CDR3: TGTGCCAGCAGCTTAACTCACCCGAGCTCCTACAATGAGCAGTTCTTC.

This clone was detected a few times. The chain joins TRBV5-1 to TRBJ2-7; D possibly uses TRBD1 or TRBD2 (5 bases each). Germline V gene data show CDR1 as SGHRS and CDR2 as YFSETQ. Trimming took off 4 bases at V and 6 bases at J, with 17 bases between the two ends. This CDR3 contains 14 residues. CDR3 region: CASSPGTSLGEQYF. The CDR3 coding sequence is TGCGCCAGCAGCCCCGGGACCTCCCTGGGCGAGCAGTACTTC.

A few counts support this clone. The CDR3 sequence: CASSQGGANQPQHF. For the CDR3, the DNA is TGTGCCAGCAGCCAAGGGGGTGCCAATCAGCCCCAGCATTTT. The gene calls are TRBV7-2 and TRBJ1-5; TRBD1 might be the D (6 bases). CDR3 length equals 14 residues. Germline V lookup: CDR1 SGHTA, CDR2 FQGNSA. The ends were cut back, 5 bases at V and 3 bases at J, with 11 bases in the middle.

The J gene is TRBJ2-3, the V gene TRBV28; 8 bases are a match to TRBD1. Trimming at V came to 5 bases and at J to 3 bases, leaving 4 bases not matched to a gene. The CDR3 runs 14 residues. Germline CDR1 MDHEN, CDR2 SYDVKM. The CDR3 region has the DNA TGTGCCAGCAGTGGACAGGGATTTACAGATACGCAGTATTTT. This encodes CASSGQGFTDTQYF.

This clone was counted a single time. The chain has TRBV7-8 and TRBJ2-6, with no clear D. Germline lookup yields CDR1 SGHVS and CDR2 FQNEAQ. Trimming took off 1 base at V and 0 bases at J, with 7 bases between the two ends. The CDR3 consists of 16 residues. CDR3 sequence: CASSLVGSSGANVLTF. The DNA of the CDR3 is TGTGCCAGCAGCTTAGTCGGCAGCTCTGGGGCCAACGTCCTGACTTTC.

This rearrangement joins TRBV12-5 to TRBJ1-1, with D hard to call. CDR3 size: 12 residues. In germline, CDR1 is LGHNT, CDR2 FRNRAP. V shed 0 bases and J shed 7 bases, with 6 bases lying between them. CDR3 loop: CASGLVLHEAFF. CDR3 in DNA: TGTGCTAGTGGTTTGGTACTGCATGAAGCTTTCTTT.

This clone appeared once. CDR3 amino acids: CASSLAGKNTEAFF. As DNA, the CDR3 is TGTGCCAGCAGCTTAGCGGGAAAGAACACTGAAGCTTTCTTT. The chain carries TRBV7-8 and TRBJ1-1, with D unresolved. The CDR3 has 14 amino acids. V lost 0 bases and J 1 base, leaving 6 bases between the germline ends. The germline gives CDR1 SGHVS, CDR2 FQNEAQ.

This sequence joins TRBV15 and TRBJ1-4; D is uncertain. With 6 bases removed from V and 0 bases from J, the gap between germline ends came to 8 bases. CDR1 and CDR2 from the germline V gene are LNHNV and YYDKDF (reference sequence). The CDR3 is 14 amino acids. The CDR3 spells CATSFRATNEKLFF. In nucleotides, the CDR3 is TGTGCCACCAGTTTCAGAGCAACTAATGAAAAACTGTTTTTT.

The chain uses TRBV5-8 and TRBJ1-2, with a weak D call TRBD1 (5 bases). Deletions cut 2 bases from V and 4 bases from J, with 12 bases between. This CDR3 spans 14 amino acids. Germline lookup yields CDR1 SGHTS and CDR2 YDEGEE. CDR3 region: CASSLQQAIYGYTF. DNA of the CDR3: TGTGCCAGCAGCTTACAACAGGCGATCTATGGCTACACCTTC.

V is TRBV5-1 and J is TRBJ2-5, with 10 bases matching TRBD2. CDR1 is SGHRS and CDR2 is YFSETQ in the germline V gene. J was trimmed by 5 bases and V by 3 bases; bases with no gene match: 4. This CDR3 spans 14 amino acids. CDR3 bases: TGCGCCAGCAGCTCTAGCGGGAGCAGGGAGACCCAGTACTTC. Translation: CASSSSGSRETQYF.